The clone carrying this T cell receptor (beta chain) was seen a few times. Its antigen is still unknown. This sample is drawn from a study of T cell repertoires in cytomegalovirus infection. For the study at large: Evidence of both CMV infection and a matching HLA type came from public TCR beta signatures. Study observations and caveats: Dominant in the ex vivo response were TCR beta clonotypes restricted by HLA-C and specific for CMV.

From the reads, TCRdb called clonotypes with MiXCR, one entry per CDR3 protein. The sample includes under 300,000 distinct CDR3 sequences, roughly a fifth of them seen just once. The V gene's germline CDR1 is SGHTA and CDR2 FQGNSA. V was clipped by 6 bases and J by 12 bases, with 15 bases between them. This CDR3 contains 12 residues. The chain is built from TRBV7-2 and TRBJ2-4, with a possible D match to TRBD1 (6 bases). The TCR originated in a human donor in good health (CMV status not recorded). Some clones in this sample may be carry-over from other donors' samples. Sample: cultured PBMCs, taken from culture after CMV antigen stimulation. The CDR3 sequence is CASSPATGYQYF. Written as DNA, the CDR3 is TGTGCCAGCAGTCCCGCGACAGGTTATCAGTACTTC.